This T cell receptor beta chain was recovered during a study of cytomegalovirus exposure and HLA in healthy donors. Study as a whole: The roughly 110 validation repertoires were produced on the same platform as the 670 or so repertoires of the first cohort. This was reported in a later analysis. Overall study results and limits: Overall, under 200 TCR beta chains were annotated as cytomegalovirus-associated. TCR sequences were mostly rare, though some public TCRs occurred in many donors.

Some clones are missing from TCRdb's copy, which holds only in-frame ones; the method was immunoSEQ multiplex PCR. The sample contains under 400,000 clones, 70% to 90% of which appear only once. Germline CDR1 MNHEY, CDR2 SMNVEV (reference sequence). This CDR3 comprises 14 residues. Trimming stripped 6 bases from V and 0 bases from J, with 8 bases between. Details on this clone: Antigen: not known.

The donors were part of the approximately 130-subject validation cohort, which stood apart from the roughly 680-subject first cohort. The TCR comes from a man aged 30 to 39 in good health and CMV-seronegative. The material sequenced was PBMCs. This sequence joins TRBV27 and TRBJ2-2, with a tentative D call TRBD1 (5 bases). CDR3 residues: CASRTVANTGELFF. Written as DNA, the CDR3 is TGTGCCAGCAGGACAGTCGCGAACACCGGGGAGCTGTTTTTT.